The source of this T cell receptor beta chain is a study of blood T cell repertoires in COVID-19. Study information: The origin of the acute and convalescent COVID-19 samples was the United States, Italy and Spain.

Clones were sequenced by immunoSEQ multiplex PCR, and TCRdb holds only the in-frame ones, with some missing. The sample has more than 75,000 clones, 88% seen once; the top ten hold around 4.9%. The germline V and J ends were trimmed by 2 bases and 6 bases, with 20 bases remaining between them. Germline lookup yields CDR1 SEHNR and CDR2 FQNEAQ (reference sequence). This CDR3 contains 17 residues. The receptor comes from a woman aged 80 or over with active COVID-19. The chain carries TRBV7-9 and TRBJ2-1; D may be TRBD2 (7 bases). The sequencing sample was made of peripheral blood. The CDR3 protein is CASSLMTSRLGANEQFF. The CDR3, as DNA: TGTGCCAGCAGCTTAATGACTAGCAGGTTGGGGGCCAATGAGCAGTTCTTC. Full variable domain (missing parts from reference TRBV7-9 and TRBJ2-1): DTGVSQNPRHKITKRGQNVTFRCDPISEHNRLYWYRQTLGQGPEFLTYFQNEAQLEKSRLLSDRFSAERPKGSFSTLEIQRTEQGDSAMYLCASSLMTSRLGANEQFFGPGTRLTVL.